Below are 30 T cell receptor beta chains sequenced from a single sample in a study of blood T cell repertoires in COVID-19. Sequencing used immunoSEQ multiplex PCR; TCRdb keeps in-frame clones, though not all of them. The sample carries 230,000 or so clones, about nine tenths recorded once. The sequencing input was PBMCs or T cells enriched from blood (not recorded which). These receptors came from a woman aged 40 to 55 with acute COVID-19.

The chain employs TRBV7-9 and TRBJ2-3, with TRBD2 matching 8 bases. J was trimmed by 4 bases and V by 5 bases; bases with no gene match: 11. CDR3 length: 16 residues. CDR1 SEHNR and CDR2 FQNEAQ come from the germline V gene (reference sequence). The CDR3 reads CASSPPGTRAADTQYF. In nucleotides, the CDR3 is TGTGCCAGCAGCCCACCCGGGACTAGGGCGGCAGATACGCAGTATTTT. Full variable domain (rest looked up from reference TRBV7-9 and TRBJ2-3): DTGVSQNPRHKITKRGQNVTFRCDPISEHNRLYWYRQTLGQGPEFLTYFQNEAQLEKSRLLSDRFSAERPKGSFSTLEIQRTEQGDSAMYLCASSPPGTRAADTQYFGPGTRLTVL.

The table lists this clone with a count of one. The chain joins TRBV7-2 to TRBJ2-1, with 11 nucleotides matching TRBD2. CDR3 length equals 13 residues. After removal of 2 bases from V and 9 bases from J, the junction contained 0 bases not matched to a gene. Germline CDR1 SGHTA, CDR2 FQGNSA. CDR3 loop: CASSLLAGGEQFF. In DNA, the CDR3 is TGTGCCAGCAGCTTACTAGCGGGGGGTGAGCAGTTCTTC.

For this clone: Relative to the germline gene, one junction end is altered; a read error may explain this. The chain has TRBV19 and TRBJ1-6; D is uncertain. This CDR3 has 15 residues. CDR1 and CDR2 from the germline V gene are LNHDA and SQIVND (reference sequence). CDR3 coding DNA: TGCGCCAGTAGTCCGGCGAGAAACGCAGGCTCACCCCTCCACTTT. The encoded protein is CASSPARNAGSPLHF.

V usage is TRBV7-9 and J usage is TRBJ1-5; TRBD1 is a possible D gene (5 bases). Per germline, CDR1 SEHNR and CDR2 FQNEAQ (reference sequence). Trimming stripped 6 bases from V and 6 bases from J, with 12 bases between. This CDR3 comprises 13 residues. The CDR3 DNA reads TGTGCCAGCAGTCGGGGGGTCGGTCAGCCCCAGCATTTT. It encodes CASSRGVGQPQHF.

The chain employs TRBV2 and TRBJ2-6; 8 bases align to TRBD2. J was trimmed by 0 bases and V by 6 bases; bases with no gene match: 7. The CDR3 has 17 residues. Germline lookup yields CDR1 SNHLY and CDR2 FYNNEI. CDR3 protein: CASSSRGGYSGANVLTF. The CDR3 nucleotides are TGTGCCAGCAGCTCCCGGGGGGGCTACTCTGGGGCCAACGTCCTGACTTTC. The variable domain in full, with the rest retrieved from reference TRBV2 and TRBJ2-6, is EPEVTQTPSHQVTQMGQEVILRCVPISNHLYFYWYRQILGQKVEFLVSFYNNEISEKSEIFDDQFSVERPDGSNFTLKIRSTKLEDSAMYFCASSSRGGYSGANVLTFGAGSRLTVL.

CDR3 sequence (DNA): TGTGCCAGCGTAAATCAGGGGAGTCGGGGTGGCTACACCTTC. Translated, it gives CASVNQGSRGGYTF. V gene TRBV28 combines with J gene TRBJ1-2; weak D call: TRBD1 (6 bases). The germline V gene encodes CDR1 MDHEN and CDR2 SYDVKM. This CDR3 spans 14 amino acids. V lost 8 bases and J 7 bases, leaving 20 bases between the germline ends.

The rearrangement links TRBV5-1 to TRBJ2-5; D is ambiguous. Trimming took 1 base from V and 3 from J, leaving 7 bases between them. The CDR3 has 13 residues. CDR1 SGHRS and CDR2 YFSETQ come from the germline V gene. CDR3: CASSLSTKETQYF. CDR3 DNA sequence: TGCGCCAGCAGCTTGAGCACCAAAGAGACCCAGTACTTC.

The chain is built from TRBV27 and TRBJ2-1; no reliable D call. The ends were cut back, 4 bases at V and 5 bases at J, with 6 bases in the middle. The CDR3 is 12 amino acids. The germline CDR1 and CDR2 sequences are MNHEY and SMNVEV (reference sequence). CDR3 protein: CASSSPNNEQFF. The CDR3 DNA is TGTGCCAGCAGTTCCCCCAACAATGAGCAGTTCTTC.

This chain uses TRBV30 with TRBJ1-2, with 8 bases lining up with TRBD1. This CDR3 spans 13 amino acids. With 2 bases clipped from V and 6 bases from J, the junction kept 5 bases outside the gene matches. The germline CDR1 and CDR2 sequences are GTSNPN and SVGIG (reference sequence). The CDR3, as DNA: TGTGCCTGGAGTCCCTCCAGGGGGCATGGCTACACCTTC. Translating it yields CAWSPSRGHGYTF.

The chain has TRBV4-3 and TRBJ1-4; no firm D call. Germline CDR1 LGHNA, CDR2 YSLEER. The V and J ends lost 0 bases and 4 bases respectively, with 9 bases between them. The CDR3 length is 15 residues. Written as DNA, the CDR3 is TGCGCCAGCAGCCAAGATAGGCGGAGTAATGAAAAACTGTTTTTT. Translated: CASSQDRRSNEKLFF.

This chain uses TRBV7-9 with TRBJ2-2; 7 bases are a match to TRBD2. The CDR3 is 16 residues long. J lost 3 bases, V lost 6 bases, and 10 bases had no gene match. Germline V gene data show CDR1 as SEHNR and CDR2 as FQNEAQ (reference sequence). The CDR3 DNA follows: TGTGCCAGCAGGCTCCCCGGGAGGCACGACACCGGGGAGCTGTTTTTT. As protein: CASRLPGRHDTGELFF.

The gene calls are TRBV5-1 and TRBJ2-4, with D unclear. The CDR3 sequence is 14 residues long. The V end lost 0 bases, the J end lost 4 bases, and 8 bases lay between the germline ends. The germline gives CDR1 SGHRS, CDR2 YFSETQ. CDR3 nucleotides: TGCGCCAGCAGCTTGGACAGATCTAAAAACATTCAGTACTTC. This translates into CASSLDRSKNIQYF. Full variable domain (outside the CDR3, taken from reference TRBV5-1 and TRBJ2-4): KAGVTQTPRYLIKTRGQQVTLSCSPISGHRSVSWYQQTPGQGLQFLFEYFSETQRNKGNFPGRFSGRQFSNSRSEMNVSTLELGDSALYLCASSLDRSKNIQYFGAGTRLSVL.

This rearrangement joins TRBV19 to TRBJ2-4; 14 nucleotides agree with TRBD2. Per the germline V gene, CDR1 is LNHDA and CDR2 is SQIVND (reference sequence). V was pared by 6 bases and J by 16 bases, with 11 bases of the junction left unmatched. This CDR3 is 14 amino acids long. The CDR3 DNA sequence: TGTGCCAGTAGAAGGACTAGCGGGAGGCTTGGTCGATACTTC. Amino acids: CASRRTSGRLGRYF.

This clone was counted once. The V call is TRBV6-5, the J call TRBJ1-5, with TRBD1 as a possible D gene (5 bases). This CDR3 contains 13 residues. V lost 4 bases and J 3 bases, leaving 7 bases between the germline ends. Germline V lookup: CDR1 MNHEY, CDR2 SVGAGI. The CDR3 loop is CASSSGNNQPQHF. CDR3 DNA: TGTGCCAGCAGTTCAGGGAACAATCAGCCCCAGCATTTT.

The genes are TRBV18 and TRBJ1-6; TRBD1 aligns across 7 bases. CDR1 and CDR2 from the germline V gene are KGHSH and LQKENI. This CDR3 has 14 residues. The junction had 6 bases not matched to a gene; V was cut back by 3 bases and J by 10 bases. CDR3: CASSPTGEPSPLHF. For the CDR3, the DNA is TGTGCCAGCTCACCTACAGGGGAGCCCTCACCCCTCCACTTT.

This chain joins TRBV20-1 and TRBJ2-3; 8 bases align to TRBD2. Germline CDR1 is DFQATT and CDR2 is SNEGSKA (reference sequence). J gave up 2 bases and V 3 bases, and 4 bases lay outside the gene matches. The CDR3 is 14 amino acids. CDR3 sequence reads: CSASKREPTDTQYF. The CDR3 coding sequence is TGCAGTGCTAGTAAGCGGGAGCCCACAGATACGCAGTATTTT.

CDR3 protein: CASSLTQTGHSYGYTF. The DNA for the CDR3 is TGTGCCAGCAGTTTGACTCAGACAGGTCACAGCTATGGCTACACCTTC. The chain joins TRBV6-5 to TRBJ1-2, with a tentative D call TRBD1 (6 bases). Between the trimmed V and J ends, which lost 4 bases and 4 bases, there was a span of 19 bases. The length of the CDR3 is 16 residues. Germline CDR1 and CDR2: MNHEY and SVGAGI.

The rearrangement links TRBV11-2 to TRBJ1-2; weak D call: TRBD1 (5 bases). Germline values: CDR1 SGHAT, CDR2 FQNNGV. CDR3 length: 12 residues. Trimming left V 5 bases short and J 5 bases short, with 9 bases between. The CDR3 reads CASSTGLYGYTF. CDR3 coding DNA: TGTGCCAGCAGCACAGGCCTGTATGGCTACACCTTC.

This sequence joins TRBV7-2 and TRBJ1-5; D not resolved. The V and J ends lost 7 bases and 1 base respectively, with 14 bases between them. The CDR3 spans 15 residues. CDR1 is SGHTA, CDR2 FQGNSA, per germline. CDR3 sequence reads: CASTRESGSNQPQHF. The CDR3 coding sequence is TGTGCCAGCACCCGGGAGAGTGGGAGCAATCAGCCCCAGCATTTT.

This chain uses TRBV6-5 with TRBJ1-1; D gene ambiguous. The CDR3 extends over 15 amino acids. The germline V and J ends were trimmed by 3 bases and 1 base, with 12 bases remaining between them. The germline gives CDR1 MNHEY, CDR2 SVGAGI. The CDR3 is CASSYGSTGNTEAFF. In DNA, the CDR3 is TGTGCCAGCAGTTATGGTTCGACGGGGAACACTGAAGCTTTCTTT.

The chain couples TRBV30 to TRBJ1-2; 7 positions match TRBD1. Germline V gene lookup returns CDR1 GTSNPN and CDR2 SVGIG (reference sequence). V trimming: 4 bases; J trimming: 2 bases; junction bases outside the gene matches: 7. The length of the CDR3 is 14 residues. This chain's CDR3 is CAWMIRQGNYGYTF. The CDR3 region has the DNA TGTGCCTGGATGATACGACAGGGCAACTATGGCTACACCTTC.

This clone was seen once. The rearrangement links TRBV27 to TRBJ2-3; possibly TRBD2 for D (6 bases). Trimming took 4 bases from V and 2 from J, leaving 7 bases between them. This CDR3 is 13 amino acids long. Germline V gene lookup returns CDR1 MNHEY and CDR2 SMNVEV (reference sequence). The chain's CDR3 is CASSWTTTDTQYF. DNA for the CDR3: TGTGCCAGCAGTTGGACTACCACAGATACGCAGTATTTT.

The chain employs TRBV5-1 and TRBJ1-1; 7 bases align to TRBD1. The CDR3 totals 18 residues. CDR1 is SGHRS, CDR2 YFSETQ, per germline. J was trimmed by 2 bases and V by 3 bases; bases with no gene match: 16. For the CDR3, the DNA is TGCGCCAGCAGCTCGAAATACTTTAGGACAGGTGTAAACACTGAAGCTTTCTTT. This gives the protein CASSSKYFRTGVNTEAFF. Supplemented by reference TRBV5-1 and TRBJ1-1, the full variable domain reads KAGVTQTPRYLIKTRGQQVTLSCSPISGHRSVSWYQQTPGQGLQFLFEYFSETQRNKGNFPGRFSGRQFSNSRSEMNVSTLELGDSALYLCASSSKYFRTGVNTEAFFGQGTRLTVV.

This clone was counted a few times. The chain has TRBV6-5 and TRBJ1-2, with TRBD1 as a possible D gene (5 bases). This CDR3 has 13 residues. Germline V gene data show CDR1 as MNHEY and CDR2 as SVGAGI. The V end was cut by 6 bases, the J end by 3 bases, with 11 bases between. In DNA, the CDR3 is TGTGCCAGCAGGGTCCGGGGGGACTATGGCTACACCTTC. Its protein is CASRVRGDYGYTF.

The V call is TRBV2, the J call TRBJ2-1; TRBD2 agrees at 14 bases. The germline gives CDR1 SNHLY, CDR2 FYNNEI. J was trimmed by 7 bases and V by 7 bases; bases with no gene match: 6. The CDR3 has 15 residues. The CDR3 DNA sequence: TGTGCCAGCACCAAGGGACTAGCGGGAGCGAATGAGCAGTTCTTC. Its translation: CASTKGLAGANEQFF. The whole variable domain, remainder taken from reference TRBV2 and TRBJ2-1, is EPEVTQTPSHQVTQMGQEVILRCVPISNHLYFYWYRQILGQKVEFLVSFYNNEISEKSEIFDDQFSVERPDGSNFTLKIRSTKLEDSAMYFCASTKGLAGANEQFFGPGTRLTVL.

The rearrangement uses TRBV18 and TRBJ2-7; perhaps TRBD1 as D (6 bases). Germline CDR1 and CDR2: KGHSH and LQKENI. V was clipped by 5 bases and J by 4 bases, with 15 bases between them. The CDR3 runs to 14 residues. CDR3 sequence (DNA): TGTGCCAGCTCAACATCACTTCAGGGGTACGAGCAGTACTTC. Protein: CASSTSLQGYEQYF.

This chain connects TRBV10-3 to TRBJ2-5; TRBD2 is a possible D gene (6 bases). This CDR3 is built from 17 residues. Per germline, CDR1 ENHRY and CDR2 SYGVKD. Trimming left V 0 bases short and J 0 bases short, with 14 bases between. CDR3 DNA sequence: TGTGCCATCAGTGAGTCGGGCGGGGCGAGGGACCAAGAGACCCAGTACTTC. Its protein is CAISESGGARDQETQYF.

This chain joins TRBV30 and TRBJ2-5; TRBD1 agrees at 9 bases. Germline V gives CDR1 GTSNPN, CDR2 SVGIG (reference sequence). V trimming: 2 bases; J trimming: 4 bases; junction bases outside the gene matches: 8. The CDR3 has 15 amino acids. The CDR3 loop is CAWSRKDRGGETQYF. CDR3 bases: TGTGCCTGGAGTCGTAAGGACAGGGGAGGAGAGACCCAGTACTTC.

J is TRBJ1-2 and V is TRBV6-2 or TRBV6-3, with D unresolved. Trimming cost V 4 bases and J 4 bases, with 13 bases left between them. The CDR3 length is 14 residues. CDR1 MNHEY and CDR2 SVGEGT come from the germline V gene. Here the CDR3 DNA reads TGTGCCAGCAGTTTTGATTCCAGGTTCTATGGCTACACCTTC. Protein product: CASSFDSRFYGYTF.

The chain is built from TRBV3-1 (or the pseudogene TRBV3-2) and TRBJ2-1; D not resolved. The ends were cut back, 2 bases at V and 4 bases at J, with 18 bases in the middle. Germline V lookup: CDR1 LGHDT, CDR2 YNNKEL (reference sequence). The CDR3 spans 17 residues. As DNA, the CDR3 is TGTGCCAGCAGCCAATCAGCGACTGGCTCGGGTTACAATGAGCAGTTCTTC. This sequence encodes CASSQSATGSGYNEQFF.